Listed here are 16 T cell receptor beta chains from one sample, sequenced in a study of beta chain features in type 1 diabetes. All of the isolated RNA was reverse transcribed, so expressed TCRB transcripts were sequenced. Some clones are missing from TCRdb's copy, which holds only in-frame ones; the method was immunoSEQ multiplex PCR. In the table there are more than 300,000 clones, approximately 12% of which are singletons. The sequencing sample was made of naive CD4+ T cells from blood. These receptors came from a man aged 18 to 29 in good health.

This clone was counted a few times. The chain combines TRBV5-8 with TRBJ2-1, with D possibly being TRBD2 (7 bases). The CDR3 totals 15 residues. Per germline, CDR1 SGHTS and CDR2 YDEGEE. The V end was cut by 4 bases, the J end by 4 bases, with 15 bases between. The CDR3 DNA sequence: TGTGCCAGCAGCACCGCAGGGAGGGGGTACAATGAGCAGTTCTTC. Amino acid sequence: CASSTAGRGYNEQFF. The whole variable domain, filled in from reference TRBV5-8 and TRBJ2-1, reads EAGVTQSPTHLIKTRGQQATLRCSPISGHTSVYWYQQALGLGLQFLLWYDEGEERNRGNFPPRFSGRQFPNYSSELNVNALELEDSALYLCASSTAGRGYNEQFFGPGTRLTVL.

In this sample, this clone turned up a few times. The rearrangement uses TRBV18 and TRBJ2-7; perhaps TRBD2 as D (5 bases). V was clipped by 3 bases and J by 3 bases, with 15 bases between them. In germline, CDR1 is KGHSH, CDR2 LQKENI. The CDR3 has 15 amino acids. The CDR3 coding sequence is TGTGCCAGCTCACCCCAAATCGTGGCGGGCTACGAGCAGTACTTC. Its translation: CASSPQIVAGYEQYF. Variable domain in full (rest from reference TRBV18 and TRBJ2-7): NAGVMQNPRHLVRRRGQEARLRCSPMKGHSHVYWYRQLPEEGLKFMVYLQKENIIDESGMPKERFSAEFPKEGPSILRIQQVVRGDSAAYFCASSPQIVAGYEQYFGPGTRLTVT.

This clone occurred a few times. The V call is TRBV7-9, the J call TRBJ1-4; D unresolved. V dropped 1 base and J dropped 14 bases, with 17 bases sitting between them. This CDR3 comprises 14 residues. CDR1 and CDR2 (germline): SEHNR, FQNEAQ (reference sequence). In DNA, the CDR3 is TGTGCCAGCAGCTTAGGTGGAGGGCCCCAAGGGCTGTTTTTT. It yields the protein CASSLGGGPQGLFF.

The chain carries TRBV9 and TRBJ2-5; 7 bases match TRBD2. From germline, CDR1 is SGDLS and CDR2 YYNGEE. The CDR3 loop spans 17 amino acids. J gave up 5 bases and V 0 bases, and 13 bases lay outside the gene matches. The CDR3 protein is CASSVGPGQSGEETQYF. CDR3 sequence (DNA): TGTGCCAGCAGCGTAGGGCCAGGACAAAGCGGGGAGGAGACCCAGTACTTC. The full variable domain, its missing parts supplied by reference TRBV9 and TRBJ2-5, is DSGVTQTPKHLITATGQRVTLRCSPRSGDLSVYWYQQSLDQGLQFLIQYYNGEERAKGNILERFSAQQFPDLHSELNLSSLELGDSALYFCASSVGPGQSGEETQYFGPGTRLLVL.

The gene calls are TRBV19 and TRBJ2-3; D may be TRBD1 (6 bases). This CDR3 is 14 amino acids long. V lost 8 bases, J lost 5 bases, and 17 bases lay in between. CDR1 and CDR2 (germline): LNHDA, SQIVND (reference sequence). The CDR3 is CASSATGRIDTQYF. The CDR3 DNA reads as TGTGCCAGTTCAGCGACAGGCCGAATAGATACGCAGTATTTT.

V is TRBV4-1 and J is TRBJ2-7; 11 bases map to TRBD1. CDR1 is MGHRA and CDR2 is YSYEKL in the germline V gene. This CDR3 has 15 residues. J was trimmed by 6 bases and V by 2 bases; bases with no gene match: 6. The DNA of the CDR3 is TGCGCCAGCAGCCAACCGGGACAGGGGGATTCCGAGCAGTACTTC. This translates into CASSQPGQGDSEQYF.

The chain carries TRBV4-3 and TRBJ1-2; weak D call: TRBD1 (5 bases). The CDR3 sequence is 15 residues long. Germline V gene lookup returns CDR1 LGHNA and CDR2 YSLEER. The germline V and J ends were trimmed by 1 base and 8 bases, with 17 bases remaining between them. The CDR3 reads CASSQVGREGIGYTF. In DNA form, the CDR3 reads TGCGCCAGCAGCCAAGTTGGCAGGGAAGGTATAGGCTACACCTTC.

This chain uses TRBV28 with TRBJ2-7; the D gene is possibly TRBD1 (5 bases). The CDR3 spans 15 residues. Trimming shortened V by 3 bases and J by 0 bases, and 12 bases separated the two germline ends. Looked up from germline, CDR1 is MDHEN and CDR2 is SYDVKM. Written as DNA, the CDR3 is TGTGCCAGCAGTTTGGACACAGTGCTCTCCTACGAGCAGTACTTC. Translating it yields CASSLDTVLSYEQYF.

Notes on this clone: Additional DNA sequences in this sample encode the identical CDR3. CDR3 nucleotides: TGTGCCAGCAGCTTAGATACTAGTTACGAGCAGTACTTC. Encoded protein: CASSLDTSYEQYF. This chain uses TRBV7-9 with TRBJ2-7; D is possibly TRBD2 (5 bases). Germline values: CDR1 SEHNR, CDR2 FQNEAQ (reference sequence). CDR3 length: 13 residues. Trimming left V 1 base short and J 4 bases short, with 8 bases between.

The table lists this clone with a few counts. The rearrangement joins TRBV18 to TRBJ2-7; maybe TRBD1 (5 bases). Germline CDR1 and CDR2: KGHSH and LQKENI. The V end was cut by 5 bases, the J end by 1 base, with 12 bases between. The CDR3 loop spans 14 amino acids. In DNA form, the CDR3 reads TGTGCCAGCTCATCAAACAGGAATTCCTACGAGCAGTACTTC. It encodes CASSSNRNSYEQYF.

In its sample, this clone was seen a few times. The chain has TRBV27 and TRBJ1-2; D is undetermined. The CDR3 covers 14 residues. Germline CDR1 is MNHEY and CDR2 is SMNVEV (reference sequence). The V end was cut by 1 base, the J end by 1 base, with 7 bases between. The CDR3 region is CASSLLRDNYGYTF. The CDR3 DNA is TGTGCCAGCAGTTTATTGAGGGATAACTATGGCTACACCTTC.

This clone has more than one count but fewer than ten. V and J are TRBV19 and TRBJ2-6, with 10 bases matching TRBD1. The germline V gene has CDR1 LNHDA and CDR2 SQIVND (reference sequence). This CDR3 has 17 amino acids. The V gene end was trimmed by 7 bases and the J gene end by 0 bases; junction bases not matched to a gene: 6. CDR3 coding DNA: TGTGCCAGTACCCAGGGACAGGGGAGCTCTGGGGCCAACGTCCTGACTTTC. Translating it yields CASTQGQGSSGANVLTF.

This clone was counted only a few times. The rearrangement uses TRBV30 and TRBJ1-2; 7 bases fit TRBD1. Trimming removed 2 bases from V and 6 bases from J; junction bases left unmatched: 6. This CDR3 spans 13 amino acids. Germline CDR1 GTSNPN, CDR2 SVGIG (reference sequence). The DNA for the CDR3 is TGTGCCTGGAGTCGGGAGGGGGCAAATGGCTACACCTTC. Translated: CAWSREGANGYTF.

This rearrangement joins TRBV6-6 to TRBJ1-2; no definite D call. With 4 bases removed from V and 4 bases from J, the gap between germline ends came to 13 bases. This CDR3 has 14 residues. Germline assignment: CDR1 MNHNY and CDR2 SVGAGI (reference sequence). This CDR3 is CASSSAAGSYGYTF. The CDR3 coding sequence is TGTGCCAGCAGTTCGGCCGCGGGGTCCTATGGCTACACCTTC.

A few counts support this clone. This chain links TRBV9 with TRBJ2-3; TRBD2 matches at 7 bases. The length of the CDR3 is 15 residues. Germline trimming cut 4 bases from V and 4 bases from J; bases unmatched to any gene: 9. Germline assignment: CDR1 SGDLS and CDR2 YYNGEE. The CDR3 loop reads CASSPPGGSADTQYF. CDR3 DNA: TGTGCCAGCAGCCCCCCCGGGGGGTCGGCAGATACGCAGTATTTT. Combining the CDR3 with reference TRBV9 and TRBJ2-3 gives the whole variable domain DSGVTQTPKHLITATGQRVTLRCSPRSGDLSVYWYQQSLDQGLQFLIQYYNGEERAKGNILERFSAQQFPDLHSELNLSSLELGDSALYFCASSPPGGSADTQYFGPGTRLTVL.

V usage is TRBV4-2 and J usage is TRBJ2-5, with 10 positions matching TRBD2. Per germline, CDR1 LGHNA and CDR2 YNFKEQ. J gave up 4 bases and V 5 bases, and 13 bases lay outside the gene matches. This CDR3 comprises 17 residues. The chain's CDR3 is CASSGLKAGGLVETQYF. The CDR3 DNA follows: TGTGCCAGCAGCGGGCTTAAAGCGGGAGGGTTGGTAGAGACCCAGTACTTC.